This TCR beta chain comes out of a study of T cell responses to AZD1222 COVID-19 vaccine. The assay was immunoSEQ multiplex PCR, and TCRdb's table has in-frame clones only and misses some. The table has around 140,000 clones, 85% to 90% seen once. Turning to this clone: Its antigen remains unidentified.

Findings of the study overall: Donors were chiefly white British, with a greater number of females, and clonal diversity was perhaps underestimated. Recipients of AZD1222 seropositive at baseline numbered only 5 or 6. A rise in Spike-specific TCR breadth and depth followed two AZD1222 doses.

The sequence was obtained from an adult in good health. The specimen was peripheral blood, collected on day 0 of AZD1222 vaccination.

The CDR3 is CASSSNRGDYGYTF. The CDR3, as DNA: TGTGCCAGCAGCTCTAACCGGGGTGACTATGGCTACACCTTC. The J gene is TRBJ1-2, the V gene TRBV9; D is unresolved. The germline V gene encodes CDR1 SGDLS and CDR2 YYNGEE. The CDR3 is made up of 14 amino acids. V was pared by 4 bases and J by 3 bases, with 13 bases between.